The 27 T cell receptor beta chains below come from one sample, sequenced in a study. TCRdb processed the 5' RACE reads anew with MiXCR; each CDR3 protein has one entry. The sample consists of tens of thousands of distinct CDR3 sequences, 26% of them appearing once. Sequencing was done on a sample of naive CD4+ T cells sorted from a lymph node. The subset is: naive CD4+ T cells, CD4+CD45RA+CD25-. Source of these receptors: a female donor with breast cancer.

Points on this clonotype: A much larger clonotype is one base distant, so this may be a read error. This sequence joins TRBV10-1 and TRBJ2-1; TRBD1 agrees at 12 bases. This CDR3 has 16 residues. Per the germline V gene, CDR1 is WNHNN and CDR2 is SYGVQD (reference sequence). This CDR3 is CASGEPGQGAGNEQFF. CDR3 nucleotide sequence: TGCGCCAGCGGTGAGCCGGGACAGGGGGCTGGTAATGAGCAGTTCTTC.

This clonotype was detected only a few times. The chain is built from TRBV7-2 and TRBJ1-2; D unclear. V lost 5 bases and J lost 10, with 11 bases in between. The CDR3 loop spans 11 amino acids. Germline lookup yields CDR1 SGHTA and CDR2 FQGNSA. CDR3 nucleotides: TGTGCCAGCAGCCGGCTCCTGGTCTACACCTTC. It is translated as CASSRLLVYTF.

This clonotype was observed many times. J is TRBJ1-1 and V is TRBV4-2; no reliable D call. The CDR3 runs 15 residues. V lost 2 bases and J lost 1, with 11 bases in between. The germline V gene has CDR1 LGHNA and CDR2 YNFKEQ. In DNA, the CDR3 is TGTGCCAGCAGCCAATCTTCACAGAAGAACACTGAAGCTTTCTTT. Its translation is CASSQSSQKNTEAFF.

The rearrangement joins TRBV3-1 to TRBJ2-3, with D possibly being TRBD2 (6 bases). The CDR3 extends over 15 amino acids. Germline-derived CDR1 and CDR2 are LGHDT and YNNKEL (reference sequence). V lost 9 bases and J 2 bases, leaving 18 bases between the germline ends. CDR3 amino acids: CASSNTGGHTDTQYF. For the CDR3, the DNA is TGTGCCAGTTCCAACACCGGAGGGCACACAGATACGCAGTATTTT.

The sample holds many counts of this clonotype. The DNA for the CDR3 is TGCAGTGCTAGAGGGGGGGGCTCCTACAATGAGCAGTTCTTC. Residues: CSARGGGSYNEQFF. V usage is TRBV20-1 and J usage is TRBJ2-1, with 7 nucleotides matching TRBD2. The V and J ends lost 1 base and 0 bases, in that order; junction bases with no gene match: 0. The CDR3 sequence is 14 residues long. CDR1 and CDR2 from the germline V gene are DFQATT and SNEGSKA (reference sequence).

This clonotype showed up just once. No conserved phenylalanine or tryptophan is present at the end of the CDR3, so a read error is the likely explanation. V is TRBV20-1 and J is TRBJ2-3, with 10 positions matching TRBD1. Germline values: CDR1 DFQATT, CDR2 SNEGSKA (reference sequence). Trimming at V came to 4 bases and at J to 1 base, leaving 8 bases not matched to a gene. The CDR3 length is 16 residues. CDR3 residues: CSAILDRGLGTDTQYL. CDR3 in DNA: TGCAGTGCTATCCTAGACAGGGGGCTTGGCACAGATACGCAGTATTTA.

Judged by abundance, this clonotype is medium-sized (0.01 to 0.1%). This chain connects TRBV6-1 to TRBJ1-2, with 7 positions matching TRBD1. This CDR3 is built from 16 residues. The V segment lost 3 bases and the J segment 0 bases; nucleotides outside the gene matches: 7. Germline lookup yields CDR1 MNHNS and CDR2 SASEGT. DNA of the CDR3: TGTGCCAGCAGTGACAGACAGGGATGGACTAACTATGGCTACACCTTC. Its translation: CASSDRQGWTNYGYTF.

This clonotype has ten or more counts. The chain is built from TRBV5-5 and TRBJ2-1, with 11 positions matching TRBD2. The ends lost 0 bases at V and 6 bases at J; junction bases unmatched: 11. CDR1 SGHKS and CDR2 YYEKEE come from the germline V gene (reference sequence). The CDR3 is made up of 18 amino acids. The CDR3 coding sequence is TGTGCCAGCAGCTTGGTGGGACTAGCGGTCTTGGTGGGCAATGAGCAGTTCTTC. Protein: CASSLVGLAVLVGNEQFF.

This clonotype was counted a few times. The chain employs TRBV24-1 and TRBJ2-2; D gene ambiguous. The V end was cut by 1 base, the J end by 6 bases, with 2 bases between. This CDR3 spans 12 amino acids. CDR1 and CDR2 (germline): KGHDR, SFDVKD. The CDR3 region is CATSDFAGELFF. The CDR3 nucleotides are TGTGCCACCAGTGATTTCGCCGGGGAGCTGTTTTTT.

This clonotype has ten or more counts. J is TRBJ2-1 and V is TRBV20-1, with D tentatively TRBD1 (5 bases). CDR1 DFQATT and CDR2 SNEGSKA come from the germline V gene (reference sequence). This CDR3 comprises 12 residues. Trimming removed 6 bases at V and 4 bases at J, with 10 bases between. The CDR3 region is CSAEQVYNEQFF. The CDR3 DNA reads as TGCAGTGCGGAACAGGTTTACAATGAGCAGTTCTTC.

J is TRBJ1-4 and V is TRBV25-1; D not certain. Germline V gene data show CDR1 as MGHDK and CDR2 as SYGVNS. V was trimmed by 7 bases and J by 4 bases, leaving 4 bases between them. The CDR3 is made up of 11 amino acids. CDR3 sequence reads: CASKVNEKLFF. In DNA form, the CDR3 reads TGTGCCAGCAAGGTTAATGAAAAACTGTTTTTT.

Remarks on this clonotype: Lacking the conserved final phenylalanine or tryptophan, this CDR3 likely reflects a read error. The chain couples TRBV20-1 to TRBJ2-7; no clear D. Trimming stripped 3 bases from V and 0 bases from J, with 12 bases between. The CDR3 totals 14 residues. Germline values: CDR1 DFQATT, CDR2 SNEGSKA (reference sequence). The CDR3 region is CSARGSGYSYEQYL. CDR3 nucleotides: TGCAGTGCTAGGGGATCCGGTTACTCCTACGAGCAGTACCTC.

Concerning this clonotype itself: An end of the junction differs from the germline gene, which may be a read error. This chain joins TRBV5-1 and TRBJ1-2; TRBD1 matches at 8 bases. CDR1 SGHRS and CDR2 YFSETQ come from the germline V gene. CDR3 length: 15 amino acids. The CDR3 loop is CASRGSLAGGTRSVF. The CDR3 DNA reads as TGCGCCAGCAGGGGCTCCCTCGCAGGGGGCACCAGATCGGTCTTC. Full variable domain (remainder filled in from reference TRBV5-1 and TRBJ1-2): KAGVTQTPRYLIKTRGQQVTLSCSPISGHRSVSWYQQTPGQGLQFLFEYFSETQRNKGNFPGRFSGRQFSNSRSEMNVSTLELGDSALYLCASRGSLAGGTRSVFGSGTRLTVV.

This sequence joins TRBV20-1 and TRBJ2-7, with 12 nucleotides matching TRBD1. Germline CDR1 is DFQATT and CDR2 is SNEGSKA (reference sequence). With V trimmed by 4 bases and J by 7 bases, 17 bases remained unmatched. CDR3 length: 17 amino acids. The CDR3 coding sequence is TGCAGTGCTACAGCCTTAAGGGTGGGACAGGGGGCTCGGGAGCAGTACTTC. Its translation: CSATALRVGQGAREQYF.

As for this clonotype: One junction end does not reproduce the germline sequence, and a read error may be involved. The chain joins TRBV27 to TRBJ2-2; a weak D match, TRBD2 (5 bases). Germline V gene lookup returns CDR1 MNHEY and CDR2 SMNVEV (reference sequence). This CDR3 spans 12 amino acids. The CDR3 loop is CASSRYTGELIF. The CDR3 region has the DNA TGTGCCAGCAGTAGGTACACCGGGGAGCTGATTTTT.

Concerning this clonotype: An end of the junction differs from the germline gene, which may be a read error. V and J are TRBV20-1 and TRBJ2-1, with D perhaps matching TRBD2 (5 bases). Looked up from germline, CDR1 is DFQATT and CDR2 is SNEGSKA (reference sequence). The CDR3 is made up of 15 amino acids. CDR3 residues: CSTRDMRSSPNEQFF. In DNA, the CDR3 is TGCAGTACTAGAGATATGAGGTCAAGCCCCAATGAGCAGTTCTTC.

The rearrangement joins TRBV10-3 to TRBJ2-7; the D is unclear. The CDR3 contains 13 residues. The germline V gene has CDR1 ENHRY and CDR2 SYGVKD. V lost 3 bases to trimming and J lost 4 bases, with 10 bases between them. The CDR3 region has the DNA TGTGCCATCAGTGAAAGGGCCGATTACGAGCAGTACTTC. Its protein product is CAISERADYEQYF.

The chain carries TRBV12-3 or TRBV12-4 and TRBJ2-1; D remains unclear. The ends were cut back, 5 bases at V and 6 bases at J, with 11 bases in the middle. The CDR3 extends over 13 amino acids. CDR3 nucleotide sequence: TGTGCCAGCAGTCCGCATACTGGCAATGAGCAGTTCTTC. It translates to CASSPHTGNEQFF.

Points on this clonotype: With a much larger clone just one base away, this may be a read error. This chain joins TRBV6-1 and TRBJ1-2; tentative D call: TRBD1 (5 bases). Germline loops: CDR1 MNHNS, CDR2 SASEGT. The CDR3 has 14 amino acids. V lost 4 bases to trimming and J lost 4 bases, with 13 bases between them. CDR3 nucleotide sequence: TGTGCCAGCAGTGGAAGCGGGGACGGCTATGGCTACACCTTC. It codes for CASSGSGDGYGYTF.

This clonotype was seen a handful of times. The J gene is TRBJ2-7, the V gene TRBV7-9, with a tentative D call TRBD2 (7 bases). V lost 4 bases, J lost 6 bases, and 13 bases lay in between. The CDR3 runs 13 residues. The V gene's germline CDR1 is SEHNR and CDR2 FQNEAQ (reference sequence). The CDR3 loop reads CASSSQRGGEQYF. The CDR3 DNA reads TGTGCCAGCAGCTCCCAAAGGGGGGGCGAGCAGTACTTC. The full variable domain, rest sourced from reference TRBV7-9 and TRBJ2-7, is DTGVSQNPRHKITKRGQNVTFRCDPISEHNRLYWYRQTLGQGPEFLTYFQNEAQLEKSRLLSDRFSAERPKGSFSTLEIQRTEQGDSAMYLCASSSQRGGEQYFGPGTRLTVT.

The chain carries TRBV11-2 and TRBJ2-7; 8 bases map to TRBD2. V was clipped by 1 base and J by 3 bases; unmatched bases: 8. Looked up from germline, CDR1 is SGHAT and CDR2 is FQNNGV. The length of the CDR3 is 16 residues. The CDR3 DNA reads as TGTGCCAGCAGCTTAGCGGCGGGAGGCCCCCTCTACGAGCAGTACTTC. Protein product: CASSLAAGGPLYEQYF.

This clonotype occurred many times. V gene TRBV24-1 combines with J gene TRBJ2-1, with 9 bases identical to TRBD1. Trimming cost V 3 bases and J 7 bases; bases outside gene matches: 6. Germline CDR1 and CDR2: KGHDR and SFDVKD. The CDR3 is 15 residues long. CDR3 amino acids: CATSDPGTGTNEQFF. Here the CDR3 DNA reads TGTGCCACCAGTGATCCCGGGACAGGGACAAATGAGCAGTTCTTC.

This clonotype was detected ten times or more. This sequence joins TRBV5-1 and TRBJ2-1; D is undetermined. The CDR3 covers 13 residues. Looked up from germline, CDR1 is SGHRS and CDR2 is YFSETQ. Trimming cost V 4 bases and J 4 bases, with 9 bases left between them. The CDR3 is CASSLIEYNEQFF. CDR3 DNA: TGCGCCAGCAGCCTAATAGAGTACAATGAGCAGTTCTTC.

The rearrangement uses TRBV6-1 and TRBJ1-5; D might be TRBD1 (6 bases). Germline V lookup: CDR1 MNHNS, CDR2 SASEGT. The CDR3 consists of 15 residues. Trimming shortened V by 1 base and J by 3 bases, and 10 bases separated the two germline ends. As DNA, the CDR3 is TGTGCCAGCAGTGAAGTAGGGGGATTCAATCAGCCCCAGCATTTT. Amino acids: CASSEVGGFNQPQHF.

This clonotype was seen only a few times. The rearrangement uses TRBV7-9 and TRBJ2-3; D is perhaps TRBD2 (6 bases). Between the trimmed V and J ends, which lost 0 bases and 7 bases, there was a span of 17 bases. The germline V gene has CDR1 SEHNR and CDR2 FQNEAQ (reference sequence). The CDR3 runs to 16 residues. CDR3 residues: CASSLAAGRQLNTQYF. DNA of the CDR3: TGTGCCAGCAGCTTAGCGGCAGGGAGGCAGTTGAATACGCAGTATTTT. The full variable domain, its missing parts supplied by reference TRBV7-9 and TRBJ2-3, is DTGVSQNPRHKITKRGQNVTFRCDPISEHNRLYWYRQTLGQGPEFLTYFQNEAQLEKSRLLSDRFSAERPKGSFSTLEIQRTEQGDSAMYLCASSLAAGRQLNTQYFGPGTRLTVL.

The V and J genes are TRBV20-1 and TRBJ2-7, with 8 bases fitting TRBD1. Unmatched junction bases numbered 6, after V lost 4 bases and J lost 4 bases. CDR1 is DFQATT, CDR2 SNEGSKA, per germline (reference sequence). CDR3 size: 13 residues. The CDR3, as DNA: TGCAGTGCTATTCCGACAGGGGAATACGAGCAGTACTTC. Amino acid sequence: CSAIPTGEYEQYF.

The chain couples TRBV4-2 to TRBJ2-7; 8 bases are shared with TRBD2. V dropped 4 bases and J dropped 4; count of bases not matched to a gene: 12. This CDR3 is built from 16 residues. The germline CDR1 and CDR2 sequences are LGHNA and YNFKEQ. The CDR3 DNA reads TGTGCCAGCAGCCCCGACGGGCTCGGGGGGGCGTACGAGCAGTACTTC. As protein: CASSPDGLGGAYEQYF.